This TCR beta chain originates from a study of identical twins. Template switching supplied a universal primer site; unique molecular identifiers were carried on the cDNA. MiXCR was run by TCRdb on the 5' RACE reads, yielding one entry per CDR3 protein. The data show around 530,000 distinct CDR3 sequences, with approximately 14% seen just once and 0.44% held by the top ten. The CDR3 covers 17 residues. Trimming cost V 2 bases and J 3 bases, with 18 bases left between them. Germline assignment: CDR1 MDHEN and CDR2 SYDVKM. This same sample was also part of a study on yellow fever vaccine responses in identical twins.

The origin of this receptor is a woman between 18 and 29 years old in good health. Source material: CD4+ T cells sorted from blood. This rearrangement joins TRBV28 to TRBJ2-3, with D possibly matching TRBD2 (5 bases). The CDR3 loop reads CASSLDGSKRWTDTQYF. The CDR3 DNA sequence: TGTGCCAGCAGTTTAGATGGTTCGAAGCGGTGGACAGATACGCAGTATTTT.